Shown below are 16 T cell receptor beta chains from a single sample sequenced in a study of regulatory T cells in long-lasting Graves disease. Libraries of TCR beta came from iRepertoire HTBI primers plus Arm-PCR of CDR3 regions. MiXCR, run by TCRdb on the multiplex PCR reads, gives a single entry per CDR3 protein. The table includes about 660,000 distinct CDR3 sequences, 30% detected once. Time point specified: persistent/refractory GD, antithyroid drugs over 5 years with positive TRAb. The TCR library was made from RNA that had been extracted from PBMCs in TRIzol. This specimen was peripheral blood mononuclear cells (PBMCs), taken when the disease was refractory, from a patient treated with antithyroid drugs. The source is a female donor with Graves disease.

This clonotype has ten or more counts. The rearrangement links TRBV2 to TRBJ2-4; D is undetermined. The V gene lost 7 bases and the J gene lost 1 base, with 11 bases spanning the gap. The germline V gene encodes CDR1 SNHLY and CDR2 FYNNEI. The length of the CDR3 is 14 residues. CDR3 nucleotides: TGTGCCAGCACCAAGACTGCGGCCAAAAACATTCAGTACTTC. This gives the protein CASTKTAAKNIQYF.

This chain connects TRBV9 to TRBJ1-1; no definite D call. In germline, CDR1 is SGDLS, CDR2 YYNGEE. V lost 0 bases to trimming and J lost 1 base, with 7 bases between them. The CDR3 is made up of 14 amino acids. The CDR3: CASSVAPANTEAFF. The CDR3 DNA reads as TGTGCCAGCAGCGTAGCCCCGGCGAACACTGAAGCTTTCTTT.

This clonotype was seen a single time. The gene calls are TRBV4-1 and TRBJ1-2; tentatively, D is TRBD1 (5 bases). Trimming shortened V by 0 bases and J by 4 bases, and 18 bases separated the two germline ends. The CDR3 extends over 17 amino acids. Germline loops: CDR1 MGHRA, CDR2 YSYEKL. The CDR3 nucleotides are TGCGCCAGCAGCCAAGACCGGTTGAGGGCAAGGGGCTATGGCTACACCTTC. Translated, it gives CASSQDRLRARGYGYTF.

The V gene is TRBV19, the J gene TRBJ1-5, with TRBD1 matching over 7 bases. V shed 3 bases and J 4 bases; nucleotides not matched to a gene: 3. CDR1 is LNHDA, CDR2 SQIVND, per germline (reference sequence). The CDR3 spans 14 residues. In DNA form, the CDR3 reads TGTGCCAGTAGTATTTCCAGGGGGAATCAGCCCCAGCATTTT. It codes for CASSISRGNQPQHF.

The V and J genes are TRBV27 and TRBJ2-5; TRBD2 matches 11 bases. Trimming took 7 bases from V and 7 from J; bases not matched to a gene: 11. Per germline, CDR1 MNHEY and CDR2 SMNVEV (reference sequence). This CDR3 is built from 15 residues. In DNA form, the CDR3 reads TGTGCCAGCAAGGGACTAGCGGAGCCGAGGGGGACCCAGTACTTC. Translation: CASKGLAEPRGTQYF.

This clonotype was observed a few times. The V call is TRBV30, the J call TRBJ1-2; TRBD1 might be the D (6 bases). With 0 bases removed from V and 7 bases from J, the gap between germline ends came to 15 bases. Germline CDR1 GTSNPN, CDR2 SVGIG (reference sequence). This CDR3 is 14 amino acids long. CDR3 nucleotide sequence: TGTGCCTGGAGTGTATGGCCCGCGGGGGCTGGCTACACCTTC. Its protein is CAWSVWPAGAGYTF. The variable domain in full, with the rest retrieved from reference TRBV30 and TRBJ1-2, is SQTIHQWPATLVQPVGSPLSLECTVEGTSNPNLYWYRQAAGRGLQLLFYSVGIGQISSEVPQNLSASRPQDRQFILSSKKLLLSDSGFYLCAWSVWPAGAGYTFGSGTRLTVV.

This clonotype was detected a few times. V usage is TRBV3-1 and J usage is TRBJ1-2; the match to TRBD1 covers 8 bases. The ends lost 4 bases at V and 0 bases at J; junction bases unmatched: 4. Looked up from germline, CDR1 is LGHDT and CDR2 is YNNKEL (reference sequence). The length of the CDR3 is 15 residues. The CDR3 region has the DNA TGTGCCAGCAGCCCAAAACAGGGGGCTAACTATGGCTACACCTTC. Protein product: CASSPKQGANYGYTF.

The V gene is TRBV30, the J gene TRBJ1-1; D gene unclear. The CDR3 runs 11 residues. With 2 bases removed from V and 4 bases from J, the gap between germline ends came to 5 bases. Germline V CDR1 and CDR2: GTSNPN, SVGIG (reference sequence). The CDR3, as DNA: TGTGCCTGGAGTCACACCACTGAAGCTTTCTTT. As protein: CAWSHTTEAFF.

This clonotype was observed a few times. The chain carries TRBV27 and TRBJ1-6; possibly TRBD1 for D (5 bases). The CDR3 has 15 residues. V lost 8 bases and J 6 bases, leaving 17 bases between the germline ends. CDR1 is MNHEY and CDR2 is SMNVEV in the germline V gene (reference sequence). As DNA, the CDR3 is TGTGCCAGCGCTATGCGGGGCGTCCCTAATTCACCCCTCCACTTT. It specifies CASAMRGVPNSPLHF.

This clonotype was counted ten times or more. The rearrangement links TRBV20-1 to TRBJ2-7; the match to TRBD2 covers 10 bases. The ends lost 2 bases at V and 4 bases at J; junction bases unmatched: 8. CDR3 length equals 15 residues. From germline, CDR1 is DFQATT and CDR2 SNEGSKA (reference sequence). The CDR3 sequence is CSARLAGAPLYEQYF. For the CDR3, the DNA is TGCAGTGCTAGACTAGCGGGAGCGCCCCTTTACGAGCAGTACTTC.

The chain recombines TRBV11-2 with TRBJ2-2; possibly TRBD1 or TRBD2 for D (5 bases each). V gave up 5 bases and J gave up 7 bases, with 17 bases separating them. CDR1 is SGHAT, CDR2 FQNNGV, per germline. The CDR3 spans 15 residues. The CDR3 DNA is TGTGCCAGCAGCAGAGACAGAGGACTCTACGGGGAGCTGTTTTTT. Its protein product is CASSRDRGLYGELFF.

Concerning this clonotype itself: Its ends do not fully match the called genes, so a read error is possible. The rearrangement links TRBV12-3 or TRBV12-4 to TRBJ2-2, with TRBD2 matching 11 bases. The CDR3 totals 15 residues. The CDR3 spells CAGSTSSGRTGELFF. The CDR3 DNA reads TGTGCCGGCAGTACTTCTAGCGGGAGGACCGGGGAGTTGTTTTTT.

This clonotype was seen more than once but under ten times. The rearrangement joins TRBV19 to TRBJ1-4; TRBD1 matches 7 bases. The CDR3 length is 14 residues. Unmatched junction bases numbered 9, after V lost 10 bases and J lost 4 bases. The germline V gene has CDR1 LNHDA and CDR2 SQIVND (reference sequence). The DNA of the CDR3 is TGTGCCACCGGACTAGGGGGCAATAATGAAAAACTGTTTTTT. This encodes CATGLGGNNEKLFF.

This chain joins TRBV12-3 or TRBV12-4 and TRBJ2-3, with 16 bases identical to TRBD2. Germline trimming cut 4 bases from V and 3 bases from J; bases unmatched to any gene: 19. This CDR3 region has 22 residues. The CDR3 is CASSSKGHPGLAGGRVTDTQYF. CDR3 in DNA: TGTGCCAGCAGTTCAAAGGGCCATCCGGGACTAGCGGGAGGGCGCGTGACAGATACGCAGTATTTT.

The J gene is TRBJ1-1, the V gene TRBV6-2 or TRBV6-3; D is perhaps TRBD1 (6 bases). This CDR3 is built from 15 residues. Germline lookup yields CDR1 MNHEY and CDR2 SVGEGT. Trimming left V 5 bases short and J 9 bases short, with 22 bases between. For the CDR3, the DNA is TGTGCCAGCAGTGCCCGTCAGACAGGCACGGGGCAAGCTTTCTTT. It yields the protein CASSARQTGTGQAFF.

This clonotype has more than one count but fewer than ten. V usage is TRBV19 and J usage is TRBJ2-5, with D tentatively TRBD1 (5 bases). With 1 base removed from V and 2 bases from J, the gap between germline ends came to 11 bases. The CDR3 spans 15 residues. Germline V gene sequence: CDR1 LNHDA, CDR2 SQIVND (reference sequence). CDR3 in amino acids: CASSIGRGLQETQYF. CDR3 DNA: TGTGCCAGTAGTATAGGAAGGGGTCTTCAAGAGACCCAGTACTTC.